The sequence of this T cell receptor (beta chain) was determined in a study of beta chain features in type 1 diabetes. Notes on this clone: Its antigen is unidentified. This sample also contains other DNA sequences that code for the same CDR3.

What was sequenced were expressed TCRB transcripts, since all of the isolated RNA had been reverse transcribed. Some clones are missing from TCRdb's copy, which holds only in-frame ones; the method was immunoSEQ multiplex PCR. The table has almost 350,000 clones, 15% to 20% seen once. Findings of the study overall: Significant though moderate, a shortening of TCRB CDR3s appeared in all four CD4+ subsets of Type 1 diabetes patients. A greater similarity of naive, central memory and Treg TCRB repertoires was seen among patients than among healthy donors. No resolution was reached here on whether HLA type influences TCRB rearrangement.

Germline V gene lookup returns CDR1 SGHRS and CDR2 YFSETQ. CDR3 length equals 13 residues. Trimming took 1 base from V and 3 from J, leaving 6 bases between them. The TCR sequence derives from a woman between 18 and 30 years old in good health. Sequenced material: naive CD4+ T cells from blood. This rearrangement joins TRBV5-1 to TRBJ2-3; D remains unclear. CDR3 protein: CASSLPSTDTQYF. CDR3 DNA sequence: TGCGCCAGCAGCTTGCCGTCTACAGATACGCAGTATTTT.